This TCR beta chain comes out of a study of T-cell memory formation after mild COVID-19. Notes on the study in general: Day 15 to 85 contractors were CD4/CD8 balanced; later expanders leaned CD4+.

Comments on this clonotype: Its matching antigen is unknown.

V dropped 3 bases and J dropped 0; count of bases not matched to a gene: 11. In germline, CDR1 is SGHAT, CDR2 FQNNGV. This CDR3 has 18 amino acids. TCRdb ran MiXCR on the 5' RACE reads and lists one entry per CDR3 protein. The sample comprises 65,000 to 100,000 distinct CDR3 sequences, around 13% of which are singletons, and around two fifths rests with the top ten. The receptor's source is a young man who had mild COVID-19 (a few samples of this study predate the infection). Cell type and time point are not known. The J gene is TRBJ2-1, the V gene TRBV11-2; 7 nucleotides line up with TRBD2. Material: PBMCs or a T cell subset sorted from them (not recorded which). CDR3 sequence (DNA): TGTGCCAGCAGCTTCGGACTAGGCGGGGAGCCCTCCTACAATGAGCAGTTCTTC. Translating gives CASSFGLGGEPSYNEQFF. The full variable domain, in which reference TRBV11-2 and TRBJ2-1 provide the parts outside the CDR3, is EAGVAQSPRYKIIEKRQSVAFWCNPISGHATLYWYQQILGQGPKLLIQFQNNGVVDDSQLPKDRFSAERLKGVDSTLKIQPAKLEDSAVYLCASSFGLGGEPSYNEQFFGPGTRLTVL.